The 12 T cell receptor beta chains given below trace back to one sample, sequenced in a study of Graves' ophthalmopathy and Graves' hyperthyroidism. RNA served as the template for amplifying TCR beta CDR3 regions. After a first-round RT-PCR with HTBI primers, a second-round multiplex PCR was run. Each CDR3 protein is one row after TCRdb ran MiXCR on the multiplex PCR reads. Of 200,000 to 250,000 distinct CDR3 sequences in the sample, around 50% are singletons; the top ten hold more than 45%. The sample was peripheral blood. These receptor sequences come from an adult man with Graves' ophthalmopathy.

This clonotype was detected many times. The V and J genes are TRBV3-1 and TRBJ2-5; 7 bases are a match to TRBD1. This CDR3 region has 16 residues. Per germline, CDR1 LGHDT and CDR2 YNNKEL (reference sequence). The J segment lost 1 base and the V segment lost 1 base, leaving 6 bases of the junction unmatched. The CDR3 loop is CASSQGFAGGQETQYF. The CDR3 coding sequence is TGTGCCAGCAGCCAAGGTTTCGCAGGGGGCCAAGAGACCCAGTACTTC.

The rearrangement uses TRBV6-5 and TRBJ2-2, with D possibly TRBD2 on 5 matching bases. The CDR3 sequence is 14 residues long. CDR1 is MNHEY, CDR2 SVGAGI, per germline. Trimming removed 3 bases at V and 5 bases at J, with 10 bases between. The CDR3 sequence: CASSYGGPTGELFF. The CDR3 DNA is TGTGCCAGCAGTTATGGAGGACCTACCGGGGAGCTGTTTTTT.

The chain links TRBV11-2 to TRBJ1-2; D is ambiguous. The CDR3 sequence is 15 residues long. The germline V gene encodes CDR1 SGHAT and CDR2 FQNNGV. V was clipped by 2 bases and J by 10 bases, with 20 bases between them. CDR3 protein: CASSLSLIGTLSYTF. CDR3 nucleotides: TGTGCCAGCAGCTTAAGCCTAATAGGAACCTTGTCCTACACCTTC.

This clonotype was counted only a few times. The CDR3 nucleotides read TGCAGTGCTAAACGGGCGGAGGGTTCTGGGGAGCAGTACTTC. Residues: CSAKRAEGSGEQYF. This chain joins TRBV20-1 and TRBJ2-7; weak D call: TRBD2 (6 bases). This CDR3 comprises 14 residues. Looked up from germline, CDR1 is DFQATT and CDR2 is SNEGSKA (reference sequence). Trimming removed 4 bases from V and 7 bases from J, with 20 bases in between.

This chain uses TRBV6-2 or TRBV6-3 with TRBJ1-2; D possibly corresponds to TRBD1 (5 bases). Germline CDR1 and CDR2: MNHEY and SVGEGT. CDR3 length equals 13 residues. V lost 4 bases and J lost 11, with 17 bases in between. The DNA for the CDR3 is TGTGCCAGCAGTTTTTCCGACAGAGCGAGATACACCTTC. As protein: CASSFSDRARYTF.

This clonotype came up a few times. The rearrangement joins TRBV7-2 to TRBJ2-5; D perhaps matches TRBD2 (5 bases). CDR1 is SGHTA, CDR2 FQGNSA, per germline. The V and J ends lost 0 bases and 3 bases respectively, with 8 bases between them. The CDR3 has 14 amino acids. CDR3 residues: CASSLARGKETQYF. CDR3 in DNA: TGTGCCAGCAGCTTAGCGCGAGGGAAAGAGACCCAGTACTTC.

This clonotype was found a few times. One junction end does not reproduce the germline sequence, and a read error may be involved. V and J are TRBV10-3 and TRBJ2-7; 14 bases fit TRBD2. Germline CDR1 reads ENHRY; CDR2 reads SYGVKD. The CDR3 is 15 residues long. As DNA, the CDR3 is TGTGCCAGCAGTGGCGGGACTAGCGGGAGTTACGAGCAGTACTTC. Its translation is CASSGGTSGSYEQYF.

J is TRBJ2-7 and V is TRBV7-3; D may be TRBD2 (6 bases). The CDR3 has 15 amino acids. Trimming cost V 3 bases and J 2 bases, with 14 bases left between them. Germline-derived CDR1 and CDR2 are SGHTA and FQGTGA. The CDR3 protein is CASSFLASETYEQYF. In nucleotides, the CDR3 is TGTGCCAGCAGCTTTCTGGCTAGCGAAACCTACGAGCAGTACTTC.

This chain connects TRBV2 to TRBJ1-1; 11 nucleotides align to TRBD1. This CDR3 region has 15 residues. Trimming took 5 bases from V and 4 from J; bases not matched to a gene: 6. The germline gives CDR1 SNHLY, CDR2 FYNNEI. The CDR3, as DNA: TGTGCCAGCAGTTACCGGACAGGGGGCACCACTGAAGCTTTCTTT. Its protein product is CASSYRTGGTTEAFF. The complete variable domain, with remaining parts taken from reference TRBV2 and TRBJ1-1, reads EPEVTQTPSHQVTQMGQEVILRCVPISNHLYFYWYRQILGQKVEFLVSFYNNEISEKSEIFDDQFSVERPDGSNFTLKIRSTKLEDSAMYFCASSYRTGGTTEAFFGQGTRLTVV.

The genes are TRBV2 and TRBJ1-4; TRBD1 agrees at 11 bases. This CDR3 region has 14 residues. Germline trimming cut 4 bases from V and 8 bases from J; bases unmatched to any gene: 3. The germline gives CDR1 SNHLY, CDR2 FYNNEI. The CDR3 loop reads CASSGGTGGEKLFF. CDR3 DNA sequence: TGTGCCAGCAGTGGCGGGACAGGGGGGGAAAAACTGTTTTTT.

Of note for this clonotype: Given a much more abundant clone one base away, this may be a read error. This CDR3 reads CATSYGTGYGYTF. The DNA for the CDR3 is TGTGCCACCAGTTATGGGACAGGCTATGGCTACACCTTC. This chain links TRBV24-1 with TRBJ1-2; TRBD1 matches at 8 bases. The CDR3 contains 13 residues. Germline V CDR1 and CDR2: KGHDR, SFDVKD. Germline trimming cut 6 bases from V and 4 bases from J; bases unmatched to any gene: 3.

The V gene is TRBV7-9, the J gene TRBJ2-7; D is unresolved. V lost 3 bases, J lost 4 bases, and 4 bases lay in between. Germline CDR1 and CDR2: SEHNR and FQNEAQ (reference sequence). CDR3 length equals 11 residues. The CDR3: CASSFQYEQYF. CDR3 DNA sequence: TGTGCCAGCAGCTTCCAATACGAGCAGTACTTC.